The present entry profiles one TCR beta chain with its context. This specimen comes from a study of patients and donors after allogeneic stem cell transplantation. Germline CDR1 MNHNY, CDR2 SVGAGI (reference sequence). V was pared by 0 bases and J by 6 bases, with 3 bases between. This CDR3 comprises 12 residues. TCRdb reprocessed the RT-PCR reads via MiXCR and lists one record per CDR3 protein. The sample holds about 200,000 distinct CDR3 sequences, less than 45% seen once. This TCR was recovered from a human donor who was either an allogeneic HSCT recipient or a stem cell or donor lymphocyte infusion donor (not recorded which). It is not recorded whose cells these are; they may come from a transplant donor. The sequencing sample was made of blood, either unsorted or a sorted T cell fraction (not recorded which). V gene TRBV6-6 combines with J gene TRBJ2-1; D unclear. For the CDR3, the DNA is TGTGCCAGCAGTTACTCTCCCAATGAGCAGTTCTTC. It codes for CASSYSPNEQFF.